In its sample, the clone carrying this T cell receptor beta chain was seen many times. These data come from a study of human T cells and chemical hapten exposure. The study used a library that attached unique molecular identifiers to individual cDNA molecules. How the authors handled the data: A per-sample median of about 100,000 TCRs was observed, with counts ranging from roughly 20,000 to 750,000. A single record per CDR3 protein comes from TCRdb applying MiXCR to the RACE reads. These V and J calls originate from TCRdb's pipeline instead of the authors' own analysis. The data contain about 350,000 distinct CDR3 sequences, around 6% of them singletons. Regarding time point: patch test 2, 6 weeks after DPC sensitization. This sample's treatment: therapeutic diphenylcyclopropenone sensitization with weekly scalp DPC. The CDR3 contains 16 residues. Looked up from germline, CDR1 is KGHSH and CDR2 is LQKENI. Trimming removed 4 bases from V and 4 bases from J, with 19 bases in between.

This TCR was sampled from a woman younger than 35 with alopecia areata. Some clones in this sample may be carry-over from other donors' samples. This material consisted of whole blood, taken in connection with sensitization to the hapten diphenylcyclopropenone (DPC). V is TRBV18 and J is TRBJ1-1, with D maybe TRBD1 (5 bases). The CDR3 DNA sequence: TGTGCCAGCTCACACCGAGAGGGGCGAGTGGGCACTGAAGCTTTCTTT. Amino acids: CASSHREGRVGTEAFF. Full variable domain (missing parts from reference TRBV18 and TRBJ1-1): NAGVMQNPRHLVRRRGQEARLRCSPMKGHSHVYWYRQLPEEGLKFMVYLQKENIIDESGMPKERFSAEFPKEGPSILRIQQVVRGDSAAYFCASSHREGRVGTEAFFGQGTRLTVV.